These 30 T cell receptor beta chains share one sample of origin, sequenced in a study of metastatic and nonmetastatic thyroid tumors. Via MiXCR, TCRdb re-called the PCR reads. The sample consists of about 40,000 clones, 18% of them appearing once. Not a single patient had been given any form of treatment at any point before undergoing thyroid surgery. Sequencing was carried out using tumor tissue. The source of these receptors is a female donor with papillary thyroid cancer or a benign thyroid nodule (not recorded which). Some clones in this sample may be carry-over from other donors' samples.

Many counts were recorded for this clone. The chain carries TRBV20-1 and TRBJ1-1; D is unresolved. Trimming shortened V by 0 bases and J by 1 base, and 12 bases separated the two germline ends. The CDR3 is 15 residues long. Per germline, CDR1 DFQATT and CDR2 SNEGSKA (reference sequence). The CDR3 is CSARDRVSPNTEAFF. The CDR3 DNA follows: TGCAGTGCTAGAGATCGTGTATCCCCGAACACTGAAGCTTTCTTT.

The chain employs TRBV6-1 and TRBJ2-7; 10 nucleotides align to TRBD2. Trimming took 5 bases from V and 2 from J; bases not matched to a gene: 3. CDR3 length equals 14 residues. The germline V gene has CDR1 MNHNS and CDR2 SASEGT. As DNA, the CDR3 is TGTGCCAGCAGTTTCAGCGGGAGGGCCTACGAGCAGTACTTC. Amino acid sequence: CASSFSGRAYEQYF.

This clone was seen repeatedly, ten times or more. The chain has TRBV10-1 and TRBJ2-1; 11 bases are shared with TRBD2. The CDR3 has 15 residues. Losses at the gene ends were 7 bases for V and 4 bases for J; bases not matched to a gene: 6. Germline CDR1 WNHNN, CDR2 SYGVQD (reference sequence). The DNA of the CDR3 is TGCGCCAGCAACAAGACTAGCGGGATGTACAATGAGCAGTTCTTC. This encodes CASNKTSGMYNEQFF.

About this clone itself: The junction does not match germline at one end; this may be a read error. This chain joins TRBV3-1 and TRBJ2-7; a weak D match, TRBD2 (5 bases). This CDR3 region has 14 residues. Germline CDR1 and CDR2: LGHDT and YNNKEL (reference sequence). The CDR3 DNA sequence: TGTGCCAGCATCCAACCGGCCGACCCCCGGGGACAGTACTTC. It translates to CASIQPADPRGQYF.

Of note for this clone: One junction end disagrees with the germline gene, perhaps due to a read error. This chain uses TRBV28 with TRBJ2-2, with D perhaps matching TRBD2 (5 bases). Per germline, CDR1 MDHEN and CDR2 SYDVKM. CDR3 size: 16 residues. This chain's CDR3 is CARSSPDLANTGEMFF. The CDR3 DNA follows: TGTGCCAGAAGTTCGCCCGATCTTGCGAACACCGGGGAGATGTTTTTT.

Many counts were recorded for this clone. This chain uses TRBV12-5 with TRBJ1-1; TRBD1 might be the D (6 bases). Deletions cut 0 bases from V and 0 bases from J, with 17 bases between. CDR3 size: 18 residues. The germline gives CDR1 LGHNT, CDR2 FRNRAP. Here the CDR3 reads CASGLVRLVTGMNTEAFF. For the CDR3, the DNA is TGTGCTAGTGGTTTGGTACGACTCGTAACAGGGATGAACACTGAAGCTTTCTTT. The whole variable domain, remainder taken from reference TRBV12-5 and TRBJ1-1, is DARVTQTPRHKVTEMGQEVTMRCQPILGHNTVFWYRQTMMQGLELLAYFRNRAPLDDSGMPKDRFSAEMPDATLATLKIQPSEPRDSAVYFCASGLVRLVTGMNTEAFFGQGTRLTVV.

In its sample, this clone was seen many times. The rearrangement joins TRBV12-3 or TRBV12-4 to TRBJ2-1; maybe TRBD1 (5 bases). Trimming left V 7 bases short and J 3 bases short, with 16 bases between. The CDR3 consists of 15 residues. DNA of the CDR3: TGTGCCAGCACGATCCAGGGTCTTGTCTACAATGAGCAGTTCTTC. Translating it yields CASTIQGLVYNEQFF.

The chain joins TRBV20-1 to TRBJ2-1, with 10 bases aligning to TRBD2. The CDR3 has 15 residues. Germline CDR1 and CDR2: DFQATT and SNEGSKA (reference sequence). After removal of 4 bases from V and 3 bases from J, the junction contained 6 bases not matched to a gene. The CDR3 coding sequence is TGCAGTGCTAACCCGCCTAGCGGGAGCTACAATGAGCAGTTCTTC. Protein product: CSANPPSGSYNEQFF.

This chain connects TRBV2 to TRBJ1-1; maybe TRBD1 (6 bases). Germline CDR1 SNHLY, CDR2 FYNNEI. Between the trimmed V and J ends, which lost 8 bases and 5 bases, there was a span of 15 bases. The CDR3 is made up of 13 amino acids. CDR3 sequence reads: CASEPSGVTEAFF. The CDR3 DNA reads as TGTGCCAGCGAACCCTCAGGGGTGACTGAAGCTTTCTTT.

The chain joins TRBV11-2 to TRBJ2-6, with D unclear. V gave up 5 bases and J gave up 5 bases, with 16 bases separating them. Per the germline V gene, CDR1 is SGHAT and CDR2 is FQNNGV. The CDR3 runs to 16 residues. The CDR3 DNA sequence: TGTGCCAGCAGCCCTGCCTGTACTGCGAGGGCCAACGTCCTGACTTTC. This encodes CASSPACTARANVLTF.

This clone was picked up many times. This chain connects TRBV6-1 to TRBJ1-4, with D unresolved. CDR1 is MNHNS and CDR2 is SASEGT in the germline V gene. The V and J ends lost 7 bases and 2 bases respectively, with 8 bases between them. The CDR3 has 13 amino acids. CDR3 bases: TGTGCCAGCATGGGTACTACTAATGAAAAACTGTTTTTT. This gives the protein CASMGTTNEKLFF.

CDR3 coding DNA: TGCGCCAGCAGCGGGCAGGGCGGGGATAATGAGCAGTTCTTC. Its protein is CASSGQGGDNEQFF. The chain has TRBV5-1 and TRBJ2-1; possible D gene TRBD2, 6 bases. CDR1 SGHRS and CDR2 YFSETQ come from the germline V gene. The V gene lost 4 bases and the J gene lost 7 bases, with 15 bases spanning the gap. There are 14 residues in the CDR3. Supplemented by reference TRBV5-1 and TRBJ2-1, the full variable domain reads KAGVTQTPRYLIKTRGQQVTLSCSPISGHRSVSWYQQTPGQGLQFLFEYFSETQRNKGNFPGRFSGRQFSNSRSEMNVSTLELGDSALYLCASSGQGGDNEQFFGPGTRLTVL.

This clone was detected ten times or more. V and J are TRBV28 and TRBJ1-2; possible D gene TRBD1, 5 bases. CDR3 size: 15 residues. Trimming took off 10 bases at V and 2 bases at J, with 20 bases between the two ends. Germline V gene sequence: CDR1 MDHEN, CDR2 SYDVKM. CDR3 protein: CATSSPGSKNYGYTF. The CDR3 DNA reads TGTGCCACCTCCAGTCCAGGGAGCAAAAACTATGGCTACACCTTC.

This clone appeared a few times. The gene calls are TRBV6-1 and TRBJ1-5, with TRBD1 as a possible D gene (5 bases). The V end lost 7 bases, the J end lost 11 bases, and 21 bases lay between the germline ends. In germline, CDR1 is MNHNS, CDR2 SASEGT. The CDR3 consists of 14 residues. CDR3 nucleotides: TGTGCCAGCACCCCAGGCAGGGCTAATAAGACCCAGCATTTT. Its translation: CASTPGRANKTQHF.

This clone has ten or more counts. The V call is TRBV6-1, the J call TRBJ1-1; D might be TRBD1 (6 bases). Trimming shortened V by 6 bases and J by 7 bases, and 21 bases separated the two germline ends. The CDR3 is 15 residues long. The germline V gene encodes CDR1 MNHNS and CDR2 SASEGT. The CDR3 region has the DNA TGTGCCAGCAGGTCCGGGGGGCCGGCGACCTATGAAGCTTTCTTT. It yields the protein CASRSGGPATYEAFF.

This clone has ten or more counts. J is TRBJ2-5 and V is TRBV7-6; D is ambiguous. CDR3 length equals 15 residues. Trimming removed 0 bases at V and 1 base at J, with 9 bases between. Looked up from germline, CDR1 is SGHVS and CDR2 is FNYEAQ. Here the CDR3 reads CASSLAVPPQETQYF. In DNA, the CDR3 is TGTGCCAGCAGCTTAGCTGTCCCCCCCCAAGAGACCCAGTACTTC.

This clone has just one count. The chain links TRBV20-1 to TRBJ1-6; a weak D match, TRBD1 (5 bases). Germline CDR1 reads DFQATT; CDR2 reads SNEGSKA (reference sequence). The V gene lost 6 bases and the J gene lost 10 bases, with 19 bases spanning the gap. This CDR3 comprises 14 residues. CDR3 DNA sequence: TGCAGTGCGTCCTCGGGGGAGGAGTCCTCACCCCTCCACTTT. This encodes CSASSGEESSPLHF.

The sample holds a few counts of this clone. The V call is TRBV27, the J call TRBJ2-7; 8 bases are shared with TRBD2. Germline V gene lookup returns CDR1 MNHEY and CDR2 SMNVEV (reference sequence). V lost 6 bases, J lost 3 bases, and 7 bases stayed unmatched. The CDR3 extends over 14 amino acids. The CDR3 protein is CASSPLSGGYEQYF. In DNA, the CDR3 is TGTGCCAGCAGCCCCCTCAGCGGGGGCTACGAGCAGTACTTC.

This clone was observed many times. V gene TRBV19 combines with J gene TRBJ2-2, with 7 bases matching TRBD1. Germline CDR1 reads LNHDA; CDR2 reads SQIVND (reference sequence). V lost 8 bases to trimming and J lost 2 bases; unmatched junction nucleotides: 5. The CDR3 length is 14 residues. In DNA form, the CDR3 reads TGTGCCAGTTATGACAGGGCAAACACCGGGGAGCTGTTTTTT. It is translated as CASYDRANTGELFF. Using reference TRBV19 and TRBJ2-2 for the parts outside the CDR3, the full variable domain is DGGITQSPKYLFRKEGQNVTLSCEQNLNHDAMYWYRQDPGQGLRLIYYSQIVNDFQKGDIAEGYSVSREKKESFPLTVTSAQKNPTAFYLCASYDRANTGELFFGEGSRLTVL.

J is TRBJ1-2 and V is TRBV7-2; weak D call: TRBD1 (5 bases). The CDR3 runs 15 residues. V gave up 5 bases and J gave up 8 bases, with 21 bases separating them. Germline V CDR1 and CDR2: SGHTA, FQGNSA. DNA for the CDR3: TGTGCCAGCAGCATGACCTACATGGTTCGGGGGGGCTACACCTTC. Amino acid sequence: CASSMTYMVRGGYTF.

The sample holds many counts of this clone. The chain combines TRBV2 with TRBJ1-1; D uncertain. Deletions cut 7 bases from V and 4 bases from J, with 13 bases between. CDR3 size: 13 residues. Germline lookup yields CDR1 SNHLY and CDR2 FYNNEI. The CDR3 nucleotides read TGTGCCAGCAAAGAGGGAGGGATCACTGAAGCTTTCTTT. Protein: CASKEGGITEAFF.

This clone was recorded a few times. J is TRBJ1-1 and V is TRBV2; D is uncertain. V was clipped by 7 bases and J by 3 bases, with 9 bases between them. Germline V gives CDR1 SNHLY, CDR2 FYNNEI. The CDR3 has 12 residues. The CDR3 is CASKVGDTEAFF. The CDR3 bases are TGTGCCAGCAAAGTCGGCGACACTGAAGCTTTCTTT.

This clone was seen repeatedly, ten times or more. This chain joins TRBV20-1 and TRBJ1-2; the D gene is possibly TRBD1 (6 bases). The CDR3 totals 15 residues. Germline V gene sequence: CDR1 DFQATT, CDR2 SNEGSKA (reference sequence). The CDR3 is CSLPEKGGGSNGYTF. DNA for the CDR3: TGCAGCCTACCGGAGAAGGGGGGGGGTAGTAATGGCTACACCTTC.

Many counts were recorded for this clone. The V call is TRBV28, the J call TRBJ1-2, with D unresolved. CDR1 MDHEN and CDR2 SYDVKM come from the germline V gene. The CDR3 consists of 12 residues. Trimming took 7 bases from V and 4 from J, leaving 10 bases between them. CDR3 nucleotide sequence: TGTGCCAGCAAGGGCGGAGTCTATGGCTACACCTTC. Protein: CASKGGVYGYTF.

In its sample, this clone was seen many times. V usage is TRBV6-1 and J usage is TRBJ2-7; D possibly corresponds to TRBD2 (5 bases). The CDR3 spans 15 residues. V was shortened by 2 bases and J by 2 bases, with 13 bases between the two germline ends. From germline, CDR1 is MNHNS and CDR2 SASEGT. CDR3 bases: TGTGCCAGCAGTGAAATGGGAGACGGGACCTACGAGCAGTACTTC. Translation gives CASSEMGDGTYEQYF.

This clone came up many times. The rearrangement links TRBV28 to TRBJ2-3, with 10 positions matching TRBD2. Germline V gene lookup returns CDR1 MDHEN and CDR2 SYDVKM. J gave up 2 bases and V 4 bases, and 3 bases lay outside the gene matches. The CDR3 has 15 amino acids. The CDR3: CASSWTSGYTDTQYF. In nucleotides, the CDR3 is TGTGCCAGCAGTTGGACTAGCGGATACACAGATACGCAGTATTTT.

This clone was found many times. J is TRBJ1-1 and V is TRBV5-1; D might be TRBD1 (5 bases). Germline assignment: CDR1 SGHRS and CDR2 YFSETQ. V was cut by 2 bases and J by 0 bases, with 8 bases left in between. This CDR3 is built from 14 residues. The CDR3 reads CASSLGTVNTEAFF. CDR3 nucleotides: TGCGCCAGCAGCTTAGGGACGGTGAACACTGAAGCTTTCTTT.

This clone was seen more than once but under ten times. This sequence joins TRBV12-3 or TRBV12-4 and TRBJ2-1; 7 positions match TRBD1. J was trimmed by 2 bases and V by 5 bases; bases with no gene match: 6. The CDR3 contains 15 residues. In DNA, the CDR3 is TGTGCCAGCAGTCCACCCACAGGGGCCTACAATGAGCAGTTCTTC. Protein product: CASSPPTGAYNEQFF.

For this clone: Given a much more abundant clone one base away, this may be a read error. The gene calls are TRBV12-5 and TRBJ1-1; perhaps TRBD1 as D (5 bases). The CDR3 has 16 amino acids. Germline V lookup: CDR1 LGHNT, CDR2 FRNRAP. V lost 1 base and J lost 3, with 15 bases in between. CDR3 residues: CASGLGGPGWYTEAFF. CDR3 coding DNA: TGTGCTAGTGGTTTGGGGGGACCGGGGTGGTACACTGAAGCTTTCTTT.

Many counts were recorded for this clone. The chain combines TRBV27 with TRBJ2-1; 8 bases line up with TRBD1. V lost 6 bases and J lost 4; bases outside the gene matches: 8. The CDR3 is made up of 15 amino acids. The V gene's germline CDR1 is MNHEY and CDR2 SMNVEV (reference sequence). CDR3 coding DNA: TGTGCCAGCAGCCCCCGGGGACAGGTATACAATGAGCAGTTCTTC. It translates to CASSPRGQVYNEQFF.